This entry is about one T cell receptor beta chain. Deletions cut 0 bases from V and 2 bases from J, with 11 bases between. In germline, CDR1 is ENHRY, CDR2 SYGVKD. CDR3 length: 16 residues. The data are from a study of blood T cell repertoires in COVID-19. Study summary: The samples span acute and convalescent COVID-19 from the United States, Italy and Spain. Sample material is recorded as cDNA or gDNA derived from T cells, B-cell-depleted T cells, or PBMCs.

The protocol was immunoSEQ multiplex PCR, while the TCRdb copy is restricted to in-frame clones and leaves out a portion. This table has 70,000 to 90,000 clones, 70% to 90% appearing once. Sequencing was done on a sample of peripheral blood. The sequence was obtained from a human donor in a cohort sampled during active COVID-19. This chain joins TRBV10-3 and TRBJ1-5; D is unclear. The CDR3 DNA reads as TGTGCCATCAGTGAGTCAGTAGAAAGTGGCAATCAGCCCCAGCATTTT. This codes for CAISESVESGNQPQHF.